These 27 T cell receptor beta chains were all obtained from the same sample, sequenced in a study of blood T cells in healthy people across ages. Using a J-beta primer mix together with a sample-barcoded 5' primer, a second PCR was run for roughly 7 to 12 cycles. TCRdb reanalysed the 5' RACE reads using MiXCR and keeps one entry per CDR3 protein. Of roughly 1.5 million distinct CDR3 sequences listed, 42% are singletons. The sample taken for sequencing was blood. These receptors were obtained from a woman between 18 and 29 years old in good health.

The chain couples TRBV7-2 to TRBJ2-7; D unresolved. CDR3 length equals 14 residues. V was pared by 2 bases and J by 2 bases, with 10 bases between. Germline V gene lookup returns CDR1 SGHTA and CDR2 FQGNSA. The CDR3 is CASSLMGSTYEQYF. The DNA for the CDR3 is TGTGCCAGCAGCTTAATGGGCTCAACCTACGAGCAGTACTTC.

Comment on this clonotype: A read error may be the cause here, since a much bigger clone is one base away. The CDR3 region is CASSLISGYEQYF. DNA for the CDR3: TGTGCCAGCAGTTTAATTAGCGGCTACGAGCAGTACTTC. The gene calls are TRBV27 and TRBJ2-7, with D perhaps TRBD2 (6 bases). V was shortened by 2 bases and J by 3 bases, with 8 bases between the two germline ends. The CDR3 extends over 13 amino acids. Germline assignment: CDR1 MNHEY and CDR2 SMNVEV (reference sequence).

The gene calls are TRBV9 and TRBJ2-2; D gene unclear. Germline V gene sequence: CDR1 SGDLS, CDR2 YYNGEE. The V end lost 4 bases, the J end lost 1 base, and 11 bases lay between the germline ends. This CDR3 is built from 15 residues. CDR3 in amino acids: CASSLRALNTGELFF. In nucleotides, the CDR3 is TGTGCCAGCAGCCTCCGAGCGCTGAACACCGGGGAGCTGTTTTTT.

This clonotype was observed a few times. The V and J genes are TRBV9 and TRBJ2-1; the D gene is possibly TRBD2 (6 bases). This CDR3 is 17 amino acids long. The germline gives CDR1 SGDLS, CDR2 YYNGEE. Trimming took 0 bases from V and 3 from J, leaving 16 bases between them. The CDR3 DNA follows: TGTGCCAGCAGCGTAGGGGGGGTACGGGACTTCTACAATGAGCAGTTCTTC. Translating it yields CASSVGGVRDFYNEQFF.

This clonotype has more than one count but fewer than ten. The chain is built from TRBV10-3 and TRBJ2-5; the D gene could be TRBD1 or TRBD2 (6 bases each). Germline CDR1 and CDR2: ENHRY and SYGVKD. The CDR3 spans 15 residues. V gave up 9 bases and J gave up 3 bases, with 20 bases separating them. The CDR3 loop is CAMSELGGRKETQYF. The DNA of the CDR3 is TGTGCCATGTCAGAATTGGGGGGCCGGAAAGAGACCCAGTACTTC.

The chain links TRBV12-3 or TRBV12-4 to TRBJ2-2; 7 positions agree with TRBD1. After removal of 4 bases from V and 4 bases from J, the junction contained 9 bases not matched to a gene. The CDR3 consists of 16 residues. The CDR3 is CASSSRRQGITGELFF. In nucleotides, the CDR3 is TGTGCCAGCAGTTCACGCCGACAGGGAATCACCGGGGAGCTGTTTTTT.

This clonotype showed up just a few times. The chain employs TRBV27 and TRBJ2-5; 8 bases are a match to TRBD1. Trimming removed 0 bases from V and 3 bases from J; junction bases left unmatched: 6. The CDR3 extends over 16 amino acids. The germline CDR1 and CDR2 sequences are MNHEY and SMNVEV (reference sequence). CDR3 sequence (DNA): TGTGCCAGCAGTTTATCGAACAGGGGGTGGGAAGAGACCCAGTACTTC. It encodes CASSLSNRGWEETQYF.

A few counts support this clonotype. V and J are TRBV12-3 or TRBV12-4 and TRBJ2-3; 12 bases agree with TRBD2. V trimming: 1 base; J trimming: 6 bases; junction bases outside the gene matches: 11. The CDR3 has 18 residues. The CDR3 sequence is CASSLEVLAGGLEDTQYF. The CDR3 nucleotides read TGTGCCAGCAGTTTAGAGGTACTAGCGGGGGGTCTTGAGGATACGCAGTATTTT.

This chain connects TRBV4-3 to TRBJ2-2; the D is unclear. V was trimmed by 0 bases and J by 7 bases, leaving 6 bases between them. The CDR3 consists of 13 residues. Germline CDR1 reads LGHNA; CDR2 reads YSLEER. Here the CDR3 reads CASSQDTNGELFF. CDR3 nucleotide sequence: TGCGCCAGCAGCCAAGACACTAACGGGGAGCTGTTTTTT.

This clonotype showed up just a few times. The rearrangement links TRBV25-1 to TRBJ1-4; TRBD1 might be the D (5 bases). The CDR3 spans 16 residues. The germline V gene has CDR1 MGHDK and CDR2 SYGVNS. V was pared by 1 base and J by 7 bases, with 16 bases between. The CDR3 here is CASSEFVGLGTEKLFF. The CDR3 region has the DNA TGTGCCAGCAGTGAATTCGTGGGGCTGGGGACTGAAAAACTGTTTTTT.

This clonotype was counted only a few times. The chain recombines TRBV18 with TRBJ2-3; D is undetermined. This CDR3 has 14 amino acids. V lost 3 bases, J lost 3 bases, and 10 bases lay in between. Germline assignment: CDR1 KGHSH and CDR2 LQKENI. CDR3 amino acids: CASSPKTVTDTQYF. For the CDR3, the DNA is TGTGCCAGCTCACCTAAGACGGTGACAGATACGCAGTATTTT.

The chain links TRBV18 to TRBJ2-1, with D perhaps being TRBD1 or TRBD2 (5 bases each). Gene TRBJ2-7 matches the end of the DNA better, so the J call may be wrong. Looked up from germline, CDR1 is KGHSH and CDR2 is LQKENI. The CDR3 contains 14 residues. The CDR3 DNA is TGTGCCAGCTCTCCCGGGGCTCACTACAATGAGCAGTACTTC. Its translation is CASSPGAHYNEQYF.

The chain employs TRBV6-1 and TRBJ2-7, with D unclear. Looked up from germline, CDR1 is MNHNS and CDR2 is SASEGT. With 2 bases removed from V and 6 bases from J, the gap between germline ends came to 11 bases. The CDR3 length is 13 residues. The CDR3 coding sequence is TGTGCCAGCAGTGAATTTGAGGCTCTCGAGCAGTACTTC. Amino acid sequence: CASSEFEALEQYF.

The chain combines TRBV21-1 with TRBJ1-5; the table gives TRBD1 as D, unverified against the DNA. TRBV21-1 is marked as a pseudogene. CDR3 length: 16 residues. The CDR3 here is CASSNFPQDPNQPQHF. Written as DNA, the CDR3 is TGTGCCAGCAGCAATTTCCCCCAGGACCCTAATCAGCCCCAGCATTTT.

This clonotype has ten or more counts. This chain joins TRBV20-1 and TRBJ2-1; perhaps TRBD1 as D (6 bases). The CDR3 runs to 15 residues. Germline V gives CDR1 DFQATT, CDR2 SNEGSKA (reference sequence). V lost 8 bases and J lost 1, with 18 bases in between. The CDR3 is CSSMQGKGSYNEQFF. In nucleotides, the CDR3 is TGCAGTTCTATGCAGGGGAAAGGATCCTACAATGAGCAGTTCTTC.

The V call is TRBV2, the J call TRBJ2-7, with D perhaps matching TRBD2 (5 bases). V lost 8 bases, J lost 7 bases, and 18 bases lay in between. The CDR3 runs to 13 residues. Germline loops: CDR1 SNHLY, CDR2 FYNNEI. DNA for the CDR3: TGTGCCAGCCTCGCCGGGCGCCGGGGTGAGCAGTACTTC. Protein: CASLAGRRGEQYF.

The chain employs TRBV7-2 and TRBJ2-7; TRBD2 aligns across 7 bases. Germline V gene data show CDR1 as SGHTA and CDR2 as FQGNSA. The CDR3 totals 13 residues. The ends lost 5 bases at V and 8 bases at J; junction bases unmatched: 9. In DNA form, the CDR3 reads TGTGCCAGCAGCCTCCGGGACTATTCTAAGCAGTACTTC. Translating gives CASSLRDYSKQYF. Based on the CDR3 plus reference TRBV7-2 and TRBJ2-7, the full variable domain is GAGVSQSPSNKVTEKGKDVELRCDPISGHTALYWYRQSLGQGLEFLIYFQGNSAPDKSGLPSDRFSAERTGGSVSTLTIQRTQQEDSAVYLCASSLRDYSKQYFGPGTRLTVT.

This clonotype was counted a few times. V and J are TRBV10-3 and TRBJ1-5, with D perhaps matching TRBD1 (6 bases). There are 15 residues in the CDR3. V lost 3 bases to trimming and J lost 5 bases, with 14 bases between them. Germline-derived CDR1 and CDR2 are ENHRY and SYGVKD. The CDR3 loop is CAISDDRFLYQPQHF. CDR3 coding DNA: TGTGCCATCAGTGATGACAGGTTCTTATATCAGCCCCAGCATTTT.

The gene calls are TRBV20-1 and TRBJ1-4; 10 positions match TRBD1. CDR1 and CDR2 from the germline V gene are DFQATT and SNEGSKA (reference sequence). J gave up 7 bases and V 3 bases, and 5 bases lay outside the gene matches. The CDR3 length is 14 residues. The CDR3 spells CSASSGQGFEKLFF. DNA for the CDR3: TGCAGTGCTAGTTCGGGACAGGGGTTTGAAAAACTGTTTTTT.

This clonotype was seen a handful of times. The chain combines TRBV4-1 with TRBJ1-2; a weak D match, TRBD1 (5 bases). The length of the CDR3 is 19 residues. Trimming removed 0 bases from V and 5 bases from J, with 25 bases in between. Per germline, CDR1 MGHRA and CDR2 YSYEKL. The CDR3 coding sequence is TGCGCCAGCAGCCAAGATTGGCGGAGGGGCGCCAGTCTGGTTTATGGCTACACCTTC. Protein: CASSQDWRRGASLVYGYTF.

The J gene is TRBJ2-3, the V gene TRBV6-6; D is possibly TRBD1 or TRBD2 (6 bases each). Germline V gives CDR1 MNHNY, CDR2 SVGAGI (reference sequence). CDR3 length equals 15 residues. V was trimmed by 8 bases and J by 1 base, leaving 16 bases between them. In nucleotides, the CDR3 is TGTGCCAGCCTCTCCAGGGGAGGAGGCACAGATACGCAGTATTTT. Amino acid sequence: CASLSRGGGTDTQYF.

This clonotype was counted only a few times. This chain uses TRBV4-3 with TRBJ2-1; TRBD1 or TRBD2 may be the D gene (5 bases each). The V gene lost 4 bases and the J gene lost 7 bases, with 17 bases spanning the gap. Germline loops: CDR1 LGHNA, CDR2 YSLEER. The CDR3 loop spans 15 amino acids. CDR3 sequence reads: CASSPGTSSSNEQFF. The CDR3 DNA reads as TGCGCCAGCAGCCCCGGGACCTCCAGTAGTAATGAGCAGTTCTTC.

V and J are TRBV20-1 and TRBJ2-3; D might be TRBD2 (6 bases). This CDR3 comprises 17 residues. V was trimmed by 2 bases and J by 0 bases, leaving 18 bases between them. CDR1 DFQATT and CDR2 SNEGSKA come from the germline V gene (reference sequence). Here the CDR3 reads CSARQPLIAVSTDTQYF. CDR3 DNA sequence: TGCAGTGCTAGACAGCCACTAATAGCGGTGAGCACAGATACGCAGTATTTT.

The chain employs TRBV20-1 and TRBJ2-3; 9 bases are a match to TRBD2. The CDR3 contains 14 residues. J gave up 9 bases and V 2 bases, and 9 bases lay outside the gene matches. The V gene's germline CDR1 is DFQATT and CDR2 SNEGSKA (reference sequence). DNA of the CDR3: TGCAGTGCTAGAAACTCGCGGGGGGGGAACACGCAGTATTTT. Protein sequence: CSARNSRGGNTQYF.

This clonotype was seen a few times. This sequence joins TRBV6-5 and TRBJ2-3; D call uncertain. Germline CDR1 reads MNHEY; CDR2 reads SVGAGI. The CDR3 contains 15 residues. V was cut by 6 bases and J by 0 bases, with 13 bases left in between. In nucleotides, the CDR3 is TGTGCCAGCAGGTCCCATGAGGCGAGCACAGATACGCAGTATTTT. Protein product: CASRSHEASTDTQYF.

This clonotype was observed many times. The chain recombines TRBV9 with TRBJ2-7; D ambiguous. Germline CDR1 and CDR2: SGDLS and YYNGEE. The ends were cut back, 0 bases at V and 0 bases at J, with 10 bases in the middle. The CDR3 spans 15 residues. The chain's CDR3 is CASSVGASSSYEQYF. The CDR3 DNA reads as TGTGCCAGCAGCGTAGGAGCAAGCAGCTCCTACGAGCAGTACTTC.

V usage is TRBV29-1 and J usage is TRBJ1-1; D unclear. The V end was cut by 1 base, the J end by 5 bases, with 11 bases between. The CDR3 length is 13 residues. Germline CDR1 is SQVTM and CDR2 is ANQGSEA. The CDR3 sequence: CSVEGRVRTEAFF. The CDR3 DNA reads TGCAGCGTTGAAGGGCGCGTACGGACTGAAGCTTTCTTT.